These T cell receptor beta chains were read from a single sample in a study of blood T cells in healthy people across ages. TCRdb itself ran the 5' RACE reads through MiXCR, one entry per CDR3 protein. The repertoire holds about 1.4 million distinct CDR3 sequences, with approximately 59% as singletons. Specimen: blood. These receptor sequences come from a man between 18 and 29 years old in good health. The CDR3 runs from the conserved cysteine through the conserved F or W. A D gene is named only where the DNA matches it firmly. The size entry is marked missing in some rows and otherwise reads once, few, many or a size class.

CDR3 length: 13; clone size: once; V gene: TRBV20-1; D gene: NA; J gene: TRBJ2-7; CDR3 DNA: TGCAGTGCTAGAAAAGTAGTGCGGGGCGAGCAGTACTTC; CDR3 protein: CSARKVVRGEQYF
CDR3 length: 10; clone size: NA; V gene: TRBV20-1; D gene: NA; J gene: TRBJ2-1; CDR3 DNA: TGCAGTGCTAGTGAGGGTGAGCAGTTCTTC; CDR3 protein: CSASEGEQFF
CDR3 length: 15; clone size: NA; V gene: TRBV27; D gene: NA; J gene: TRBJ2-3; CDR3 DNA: TGTGCCAGCAGTCTAAACACGATCGGCGCAGATACGCAGTATTTT; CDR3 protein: CASSLNTIGADTQYF
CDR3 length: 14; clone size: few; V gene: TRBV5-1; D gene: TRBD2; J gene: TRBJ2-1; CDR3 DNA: TGCGCCAGCAGCTTGCTGCGGGAGACCAATGAGCAGTTCTTC; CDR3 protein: CASSLLRETNEQFF
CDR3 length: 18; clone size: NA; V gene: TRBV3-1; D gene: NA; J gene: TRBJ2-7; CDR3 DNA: TGTGCCAGCAGCCAAGATCGGTCGAGGGGCCTAAGATCCTACGAGCAGTACTTC; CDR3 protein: CASSQDRSRGLRSYEQYF
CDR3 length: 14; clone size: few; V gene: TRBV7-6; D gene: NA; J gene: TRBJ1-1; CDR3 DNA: TGTGCCAGCAGCAGCTTCGGTGGGGACTCTGAAGCTTTCTTT; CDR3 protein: CASSSFGGDSEAFF
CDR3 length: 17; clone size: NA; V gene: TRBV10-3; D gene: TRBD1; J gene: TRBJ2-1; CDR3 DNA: TGTGCCATCAGCCCTTCCGGGACAGGGTACATGGTCAATGAACAGTTCTTC; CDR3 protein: CAISPSGTGYMVNEQFF
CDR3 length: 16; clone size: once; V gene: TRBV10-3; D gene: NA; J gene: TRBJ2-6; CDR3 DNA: TGTGCCATCAGTGAGTCGGGAGTGGCTGGGGCCAACGTCCTGACTTTC; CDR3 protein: CAISESGVAGANVLTF
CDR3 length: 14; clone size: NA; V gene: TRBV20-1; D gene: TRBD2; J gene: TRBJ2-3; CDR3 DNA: TGCAGTGCTAGTGGCGGGGGGGCAACAGATACGCAGTATTTT; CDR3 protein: CSASGGGATDTQYF
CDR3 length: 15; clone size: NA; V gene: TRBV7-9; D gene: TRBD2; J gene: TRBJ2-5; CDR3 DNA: TGTGCCAGCAGCTTTGGAGCGGGGTCCCGGGATGAGCAGTACTTC; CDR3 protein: CASSFGAGSRDEQYF
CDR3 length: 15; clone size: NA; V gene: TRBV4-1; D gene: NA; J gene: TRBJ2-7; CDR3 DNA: TGCGCCAGCAGCCAAGTGCAGGGAGGCTACTACGAGCAGTACTTC; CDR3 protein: CASSQVQGGYYEQYF
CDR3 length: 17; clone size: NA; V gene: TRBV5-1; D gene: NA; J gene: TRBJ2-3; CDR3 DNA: TGCGCCAGCAGCCCCGAAAGGGGGGGTAGGACCACAGATACGCAGTATTTT; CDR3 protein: CASSPERGGRTTDTQYF
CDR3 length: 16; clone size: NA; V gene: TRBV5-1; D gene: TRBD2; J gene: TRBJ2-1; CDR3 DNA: TGCGCCAGCAGCCATCCCTCCGGGACTAGCTCCAATGAGCAGTTCTTC; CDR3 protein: CASSHPSGTSSNEQFF
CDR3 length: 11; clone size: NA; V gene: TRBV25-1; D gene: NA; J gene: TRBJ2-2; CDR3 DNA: TGTGCCAGCAAAGGTGCCGGGGAGCTGTTTTTT; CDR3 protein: CASKGAGELFF
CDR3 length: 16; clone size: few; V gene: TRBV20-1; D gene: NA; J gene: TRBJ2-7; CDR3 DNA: TGCAGTGCTAGTAGGGGAGACGGAGGGACCCCCTACGAGCAGTACTTC; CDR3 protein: CSASRGDGGTPYEQYF
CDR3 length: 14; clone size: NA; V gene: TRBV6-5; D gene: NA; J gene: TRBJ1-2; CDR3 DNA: TGTGCCAGCAGTTCCCTAGAGCGAAACTATGGCTACACCTTC; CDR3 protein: CASSSLERNYGYTF
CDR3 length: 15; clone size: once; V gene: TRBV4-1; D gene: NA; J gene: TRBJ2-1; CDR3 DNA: TGCGCCAGCACGGACTACAGGGGCTCGGGGGGGGAGCAGTTCTTC; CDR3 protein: CASTDYRGSGGEQFF
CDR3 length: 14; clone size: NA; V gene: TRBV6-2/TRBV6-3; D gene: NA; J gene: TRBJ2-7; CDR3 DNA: TGTGCCAGCAGTTCCATGGGGATGGACTACGAGCAGTACTTC; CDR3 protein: CASSSMGMDYEQYF
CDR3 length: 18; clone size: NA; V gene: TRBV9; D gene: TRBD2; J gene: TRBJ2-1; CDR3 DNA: TGTGCCAGCAGCGTAGTGGCTAGCGGGAGTGGGAATGACAATGAGCAGTTCTTC; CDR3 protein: CASSVVASGSGNDNEQFF
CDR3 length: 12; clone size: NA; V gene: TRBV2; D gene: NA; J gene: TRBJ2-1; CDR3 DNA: TGTGCCAGCAGTGCCTACTACAATGAGCAGTTCTTC; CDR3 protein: CASSAYYNEQFF
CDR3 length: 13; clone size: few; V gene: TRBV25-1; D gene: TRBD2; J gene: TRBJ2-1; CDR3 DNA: TGTGCCAGCAGTGAAAATCTAGCGGAGGAGCAGTTCTTC; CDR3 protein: CASSENLAEEQFF
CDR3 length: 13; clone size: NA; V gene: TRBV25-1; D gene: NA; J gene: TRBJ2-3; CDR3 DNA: TGTGCCAGCGAGGCGGCCGCCACAGATACGCAGTATTTT; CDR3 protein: CASEAAATDTQYF
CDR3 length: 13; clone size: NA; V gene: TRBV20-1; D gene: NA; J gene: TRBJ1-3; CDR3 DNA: TGCAGTGCTAGGGGATACGGAGGAAACACCATATATTTT; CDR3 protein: CSARGYGGNTIYF
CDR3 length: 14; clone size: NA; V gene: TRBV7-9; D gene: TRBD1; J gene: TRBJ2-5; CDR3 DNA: TGTGCCAGCAGCTCACCGACAGGGTTCGAGACCCAGTACTTC; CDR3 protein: CASSSPTGFETQYF
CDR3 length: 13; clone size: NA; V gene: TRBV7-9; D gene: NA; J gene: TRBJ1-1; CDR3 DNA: TGTGCCAGCAGCCCCCGGGACGACACTGAAGCTTTCTTT; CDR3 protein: CASSPRDDTEAFF
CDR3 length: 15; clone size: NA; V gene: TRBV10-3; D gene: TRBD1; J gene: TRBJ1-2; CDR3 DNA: TGTGCCATCAGTGAGTCGAGGACAGGGGTTGGTGGCTACACCTTC; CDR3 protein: CAISESRTGVGGYTF
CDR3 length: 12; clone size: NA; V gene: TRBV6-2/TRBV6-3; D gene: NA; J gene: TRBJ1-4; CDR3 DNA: TGTGCCGCACCAGCAGCTAATGAAAAACTGTTTTTT; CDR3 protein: CAAPAANEKLFF
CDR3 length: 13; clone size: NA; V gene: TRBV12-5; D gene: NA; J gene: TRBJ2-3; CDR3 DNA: TGTGCTAGTGAGATTAACGCGGTAGATACGCAGTATTTT; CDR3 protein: CASEINAVDTQYF
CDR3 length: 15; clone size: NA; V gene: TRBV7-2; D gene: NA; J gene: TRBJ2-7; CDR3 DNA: TGTGCCAGCAGCAACGACAGCAGCTCCTACAATGAGCAGTACTTC; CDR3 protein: CASSNDSSSYNEQYF
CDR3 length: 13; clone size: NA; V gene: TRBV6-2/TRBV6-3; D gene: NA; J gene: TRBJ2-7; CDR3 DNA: TGTGCCAGCACCTGGAGCGGTTCCTACGAGCAGTACTTC; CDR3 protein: CASTWSGSYEQYF
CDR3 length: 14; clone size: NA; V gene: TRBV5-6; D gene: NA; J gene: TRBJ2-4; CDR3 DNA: TGTGCCAGCAGCCCTACATTTGGGCAAAACATTCAGTACTTC; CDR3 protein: CASSPTFGQNIQYF
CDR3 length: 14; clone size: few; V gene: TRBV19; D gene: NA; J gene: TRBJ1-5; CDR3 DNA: TGTGCCAGTAGTATTCGGGGAAGCAATCAGCCCCAGCATTTT; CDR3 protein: CASSIRGSNQPQHF
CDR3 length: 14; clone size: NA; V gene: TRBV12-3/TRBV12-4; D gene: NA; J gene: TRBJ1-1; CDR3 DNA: TGTGCCAGCAGTCCCGGCGGGGCAAGCACTGAAGCTTTCTTT; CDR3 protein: CASSPGGASTEAFF
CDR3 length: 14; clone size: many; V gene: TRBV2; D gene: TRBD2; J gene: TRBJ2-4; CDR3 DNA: TGTGCCAGCAGTGGTAGCGGGGGGAGAAACATTCAGTACTTC; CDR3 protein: CASSGSGGRNIQYF
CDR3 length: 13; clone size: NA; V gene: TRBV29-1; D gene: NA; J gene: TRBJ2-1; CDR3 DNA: TGCAGCGGTACTACCCGGGTCGACAATGAGCAGTTCTTC; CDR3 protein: CSGTTRVDNEQFF
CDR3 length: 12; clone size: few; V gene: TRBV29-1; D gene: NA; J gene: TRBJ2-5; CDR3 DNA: TGCAGCGTAGGGTTGCGGGAAGAGACCCAGTACTTC; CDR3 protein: CSVGLREETQYF
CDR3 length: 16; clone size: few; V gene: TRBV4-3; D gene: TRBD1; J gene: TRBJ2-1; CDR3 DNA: TGCGCCAGCAGCCAAGATACTGGGACAGGCTACAATGAGCAGTTCTTC; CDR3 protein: CASSQDTGTGYNEQFF
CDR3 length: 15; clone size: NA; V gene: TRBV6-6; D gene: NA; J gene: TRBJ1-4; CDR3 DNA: TGTGCCAGCAGTTACTCGAGGGACGGATATGAAAAACTGTTTTTT; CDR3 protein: CASSYSRDGYEKLFF
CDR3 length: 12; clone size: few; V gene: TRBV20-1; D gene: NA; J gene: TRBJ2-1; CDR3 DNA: TGCAGTGCTAGCGACTTACGCAATGAGCAGTTCTTC; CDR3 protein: CSASDLRNEQFF
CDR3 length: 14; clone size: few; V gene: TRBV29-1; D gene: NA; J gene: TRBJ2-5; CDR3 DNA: TGCAGCGTTGAACCTATCGGGGCCCCAAGGGCCCAGTACTTC; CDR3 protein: CSVEPIGAPRAQYF
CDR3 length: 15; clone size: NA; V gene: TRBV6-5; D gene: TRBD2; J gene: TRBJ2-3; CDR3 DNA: TGTGCCAGCAGTTACTCGCGAGCGGGAGTCCATACGCAGTATTTT; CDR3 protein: CASSYSRAGVHTQYF
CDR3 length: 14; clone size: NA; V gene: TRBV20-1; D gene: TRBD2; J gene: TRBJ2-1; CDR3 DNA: TGCAGTGCTAGTAGCGGGGGGTCCTACAATGAGCAGTTCTTC; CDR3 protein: CSASSGGSYNEQFF
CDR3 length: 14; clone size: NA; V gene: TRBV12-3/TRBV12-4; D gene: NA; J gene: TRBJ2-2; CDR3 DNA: TGTGCCAGCAGCCTACAGGGTTTCACCGGGGAGCTGTTTTTT; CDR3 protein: CASSLQGFTGELFF
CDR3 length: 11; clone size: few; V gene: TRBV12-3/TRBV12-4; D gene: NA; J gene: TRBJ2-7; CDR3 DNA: TGTGCCAGCACCCAAGGGCGCGAGCAGTACTTC; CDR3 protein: CASTQGREQYF
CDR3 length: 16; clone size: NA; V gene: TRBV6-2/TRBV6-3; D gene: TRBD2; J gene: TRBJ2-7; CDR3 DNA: TGTGCCAGCAGCTCCGGGACTAGCGGGGCCCTCAGGGAGCAGTACTTC; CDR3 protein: CASSSGTSGALREQYF
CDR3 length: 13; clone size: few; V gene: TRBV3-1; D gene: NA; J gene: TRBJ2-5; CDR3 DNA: TGTGCCAGCAGCCATACCTTCGGAGAGACCCAGTACTTC; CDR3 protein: CASSHTFGETQYF
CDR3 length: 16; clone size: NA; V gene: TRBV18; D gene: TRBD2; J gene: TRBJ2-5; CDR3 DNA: TGTGCCAGCTCAACTCGACTAGCGGTCCGGTGGTGGACCCAGTACTTC; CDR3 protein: CASSTRLAVRWWTQYF
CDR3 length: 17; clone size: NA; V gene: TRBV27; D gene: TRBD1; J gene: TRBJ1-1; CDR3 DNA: TGTGCCAGCAGTTTCGGGACAGGGATAAACATGAACACTGAAGCTTTCTTT; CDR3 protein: CASSFGTGINMNTEAFF
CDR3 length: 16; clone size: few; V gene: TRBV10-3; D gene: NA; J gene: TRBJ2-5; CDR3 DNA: TGTGCCATCAGTGAGTCTGATCGGCGGACCCAAGAGACCCAGTACTTC; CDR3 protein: CAISESDRRTQETQYF
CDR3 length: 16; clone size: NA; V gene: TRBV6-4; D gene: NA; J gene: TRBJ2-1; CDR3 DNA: TGTGCCAGCAGTCTAAAGGCAGGGACGCCCTACAATGAGCAGTTCTTC; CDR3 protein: CASSLKAGTPYNEQFF
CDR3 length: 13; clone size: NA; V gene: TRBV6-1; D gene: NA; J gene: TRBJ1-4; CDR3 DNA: TGTGCCAGCGCAGAGACAACTAATGAAAAACTGTTTTTT; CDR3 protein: CASAETTNEKLFF
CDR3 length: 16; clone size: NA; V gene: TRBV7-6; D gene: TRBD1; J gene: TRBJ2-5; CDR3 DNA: TGTGCCAGCAGCTTAGGGGACAGGTTGTACCAAGAGACCCAGTACTTC; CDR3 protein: CASSLGDRLYQETQYF
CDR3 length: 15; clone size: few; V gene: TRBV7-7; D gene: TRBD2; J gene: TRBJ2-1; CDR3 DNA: TGTGCCAGCAGCCCAAATAGCGGGAGAGGGAATGAGCAGTTCTTC; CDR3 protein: CASSPNSGRGNEQFF
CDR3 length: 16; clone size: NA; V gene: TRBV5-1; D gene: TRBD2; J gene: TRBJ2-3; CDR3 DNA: TGCGCCAGCAGCTTTTACGGGAGGCCTCGCACAGATACGCAGTATTTT; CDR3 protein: CASSFYGRPRTDTQYF
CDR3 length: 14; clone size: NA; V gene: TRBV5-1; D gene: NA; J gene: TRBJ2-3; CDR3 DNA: TGCGCCAGCAGCTTTAACCAACTACCAGATACGCAGTATTTT; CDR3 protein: CASSFNQLPDTQYF